These 27 T cell receptor beta chains came from one sample sequenced in a study of blood T cell repertoires in COVID-19 (dated by TCRdb to the early 2020s). Libraries were constructed by the immunoSEQ multiplex PCR assay. TCRdb carries this immuneACCESS record with in-frame sequences only. Its versions omit some clonotypes, under half of them owing to an unresolved V gene in the studies checked, with the rest unexplained. The sample contains about 67,000 clones, over 80% of them found a single time. Together, the top ten hold 4% to 5.5% of the sample. What was sequenced was peripheral blood. The receptors derive from a man aged 50 or older with active COVID-19.

This chain connects TRBV10-1 to TRBJ2-5; D gene ambiguous. The V end was cut by 5 bases, the J end by 3 bases, with 10 bases between. Looked up from germline, CDR1 is WNHNN and CDR2 is SYGVQD (reference sequence). The CDR3 consists of 13 residues. As DNA, the CDR3 is TGCGCCAGCAGTCCCAGGCAGAAAGAGACCCAGTACTTC. This codes for CASSPRQKETQYF.

This clone has more than one count but fewer than ten. V and J are TRBV4-3 and TRBJ2-1; 10 nucleotides agree with TRBD2. This CDR3 is 17 amino acids long. Trimming took 0 bases from V and 4 from J; bases not matched to a gene: 6. Germline V gene lookup returns CDR1 LGHNA and CDR2 YSLEER. DNA of the CDR3: TGCGCCAGCAGCCAAGACGGAAGCGGGAGGGCGTACAATGAGCAGTTCTTC. Its translation: CASSQDGSGRAYNEQFF.

The rearrangement joins TRBV4-3 to TRBJ2-2; tentative D call: TRBD1 (6 bases). Trimming pared 0 bases from V and 5 bases from J, leaving 13 bases between. The CDR3 length is 16 residues. CDR1 LGHNA and CDR2 YSLEER come from the germline V gene. CDR3 nucleotide sequence: TGCGCCAGCAGCCAAGATCCTAACCAGGGGACCGGGGAGCTGTTTTTT. It specifies CASSQDPNQGTGELFF.

The genes are TRBV7-9 and TRBJ2-3, with 9 positions matching TRBD1. There are 15 residues in the CDR3. V gave up 5 bases and J gave up 4 bases; unmatched junction bases: 7. In germline, CDR1 is SEHNR, CDR2 FQNEAQ (reference sequence). The CDR3 coding sequence is TGTGCCAGCAGCGCCCGGGACAGGGATCCAGATACGCAGTATTTT. Its protein is CASSARDRDPDTQYF.

This clone was found once. The chain employs TRBV30 and TRBJ1-3; no reliable D call. The CDR3 runs to 13 residues. Germline CDR1 is GTSNPN and CDR2 is SVGIG (reference sequence). V was trimmed by 3 bases and J by 0 bases, leaving 6 bases between them. The CDR3 reads CAWRRSSGNTIYF. In DNA form, the CDR3 reads TGTGCCTGGAGGAGGAGCTCTGGAAACACCATATATTTT.

This chain joins TRBV28 and TRBJ2-1; 15 nucleotides agree with TRBD2. This CDR3 is built from 15 residues. The V gene's germline CDR1 is MDHEN and CDR2 SYDVKM. Trimming cost V 6 bases and J 6 bases; bases outside gene matches: 3. CDR3: CASRRTSGRVNEQFF. The CDR3 DNA reads as TGTGCCAGCAGAAGGACTAGCGGGAGGGTCAATGAGCAGTTCTTC.

V and J are TRBV6-2 or TRBV6-3 and TRBJ1-2, with TRBD1 as a possible D gene (6 bases). The CDR3 sequence is 14 residues long. Trimming removed 2 bases from V and 6 bases from J, with 13 bases in between. Germline V gene lookup returns CDR1 MNHEY and CDR2 SVGEGT. The CDR3 is CASSYRARGDGYTF. DNA of the CDR3: TGTGCCAGCAGTTACCGGGCCAGGGGCGATGGCTACACCTTC.

The chain couples TRBV19 to TRBJ2-3; perhaps TRBD1 as D (6 bases). V dropped 1 base and J dropped 6 bases, with 14 bases sitting between them. Germline-derived CDR1 and CDR2 are LNHDA and SQIVND (reference sequence). CDR3 length: 15 amino acids. DNA of the CDR3: TGTGCCAGTAGTATAGGTCTCGGGGACAAGGATACGCAGTATTTT. It translates to CASSIGLGDKDTQYF.

The chain uses TRBV11-2 and TRBJ2-7; the D is unclear. The germline gives CDR1 SGHAT, CDR2 FQNNGV. The V end was cut by 11 bases, the J end by 4 bases, with 15 bases between. This CDR3 comprises 12 residues. The CDR3, as DNA: TGTGCCGTCTCCTTACGGGTATACGAGCAGTACTTC. It specifies CAVSLRVYEQYF.

The chain employs TRBV7-9 and TRBJ1-2; no clear D. This CDR3 contains 15 residues. CDR1 SEHNR and CDR2 FQNEAQ come from the germline V gene (reference sequence). Trimming left V 1 base short and J 0 bases short, with 9 bases between. The CDR3 loop reads CASSLGTTANYGYTF. CDR3 nucleotides: TGTGCCAGCAGCTTAGGAACAACAGCTAACTATGGCTACACCTTC.

This clone was found once. This rearrangement joins TRBV6-6 to TRBJ2-7; weak D call: TRBD2 (6 bases). CDR3 size: 13 residues. With 6 bases removed from V and 10 bases from J, the gap between germline ends came to 19 bases. Germline V gives CDR1 MNHNY, CDR2 SVGAGI (reference sequence). DNA for the CDR3: TGTGCCAGCAGCCACACCGCCCAACTAGCCCAGTACTTC. Its translation is CASSHTAQLAQYF.

The chain recombines TRBV5-1 with TRBJ2-5, with 8 bases matching TRBD2. This CDR3 has 15 residues. The germline V gene has CDR1 SGHRS and CDR2 YFSETQ. V shed 4 bases and J 5 bases; nucleotides not matched to a gene: 10. CDR3 coding DNA: TGCGCCAGCAGCGGTCAAGCGGGAGTAGGTGAGACCCAGTACTTC. Translation gives CASSGQAGVGETQYF. The full variable domain, completed using reference TRBV5-1 and TRBJ2-5, is KAGVTQTPRYLIKTRGQQVTLSCSPISGHRSVSWYQQTPGQGLQFLFEYFSETQRNKGNFPGRFSGRQFSNSRSEMNVSTLELGDSALYLCASSGQAGVGETQYFGPGTRLLVL.

V is TRBV12-3 or TRBV12-4 and J is TRBJ1-1, with D possibly matching TRBD1 (6 bases). This CDR3 contains 13 residues. V was clipped by 6 bases and J by 1 base, with 9 bases between them. The CDR3 region has the DNA TGTGCCAGCAGCGCACAGGGGAACACTGAAGCTTTCTTT. It is translated as CASSAQGNTEAFF.

The V and J genes are TRBV6-6 and TRBJ2-6, with unresolved D. V lost 2 bases and J 5 bases, leaving 7 bases between the germline ends. The CDR3 spans 14 residues. Germline loops: CDR1 MNHNY, CDR2 SVGAGI (reference sequence). The CDR3 nucleotides are TGTGCCAGCAGTTACGGAGAGCGGGCCAACGTCCTGACTTTC. As protein: CASSYGERANVLTF.

This chain joins TRBV4-1 and TRBJ2-3, with 8 bases matching TRBD2. Germline V CDR1 and CDR2: MGHRA, YSYEKL. The CDR3 runs to 16 residues. V was clipped by 0 bases and J by 2 bases; unmatched bases: 4. CDR3 sequence reads: CASSQDTSGFTDTQYF. CDR3 nucleotides: TGCGCCAGCAGCCAAGATACTAGCGGATTCACAGATACGCAGTATTTT.

The chain has TRBV10-2 and TRBJ1-1; 7 nucleotides agree with TRBD1. CDR1 WSHSY and CDR2 SAAADI come from the germline V gene. The trim removed 2 bases at V and 3 bases at J, leaving 12 bases unmatched. The CDR3 runs 17 residues. The CDR3 coding sequence is TGCGCCAGCAGTGAGCGCTTGACAGGGTCGGATGACACTGAAGCTTTCTTT. Its protein is CASSERLTGSDDTEAFF.

The rearrangement uses TRBV5-4 and TRBJ2-2; D gene ambiguous. V lost 5 bases and J 7 bases, leaving 15 bases between the germline ends. This CDR3 spans 14 amino acids. Germline assignment: CDR1 SGHNT and CDR2 YYREEE (reference sequence). CDR3 protein: CASRQLAGSGELFF. The CDR3 DNA reads TGTGCCAGCAGACAGCTGGCCGGCAGCGGGGAGCTGTTTTTT.

V gene TRBV27 combines with J gene TRBJ2-1; the D gene is possibly TRBD1 (7 bases). Trimming shortened V by 2 bases and J by 5 bases, and 10 bases separated the two germline ends. CDR3 length equals 14 residues. Looked up from germline, CDR1 is MNHEY and CDR2 is SMNVEV (reference sequence). CDR3 protein: CASSLAGQNNEQFF. CDR3 in DNA: TGTGCCAGCAGTTTAGCGGGACAGAACAATGAGCAGTTCTTC.

CDR3 coding DNA: TGTGCCAGCAGTTCCGACAGGGAAAGCAATCAGCCCCAGCATTTT. Its protein is CASSSDRESNQPQHF. The V call is TRBV6-2 or TRBV6-3, the J call TRBJ1-5; 7 bases are shared with TRBD1. CDR3 length equals 15 residues. The ends lost 4 bases at V and 1 base at J; junction bases unmatched: 4. CDR1 and CDR2 from the germline V gene are MNHEY and SVGEGT.

This clone was observed a few times. The gene calls are TRBV4-1 and TRBJ1-6; D is perhaps TRBD1 (6 bases). Germline CDR1 is MGHRA and CDR2 is YSYEKL. The V end lost 7 bases, the J end lost 6 bases, and 10 bases lay between the germline ends. CDR3 length equals 13 residues. The CDR3 loop reads CASKTGGNSPLHF. The CDR3 bases are TGCGCCAGCAAGACAGGTGGTAATTCACCCCTCCACTTT.

The J gene is TRBJ2-3, the V gene TRBV10-3, with a tentative D call TRBD2 (7 bases). CDR3 size: 15 residues. The V gene lost 7 bases and the J gene lost 6 bases, with 20 bases spanning the gap. Looked up from germline, CDR1 is ENHRY and CDR2 is SYGVKD. The CDR3 spells CAITGTRGSLDTQYF. CDR3 nucleotide sequence: TGTGCCATCACCGGGACACGCGGGAGTTTGGATACGCAGTATTTT.

V usage is TRBV9 and J usage is TRBJ2-5, with TRBD2 matching 11 bases. V gave up 2 bases and J gave up 4 bases; unmatched junction bases: 4. The length of the CDR3 is 15 residues. In germline, CDR1 is SGDLS, CDR2 YYNGEE. This CDR3 is CASSVTSGSPETQYF. DNA of the CDR3: TGTGCCAGCAGCGTCACTAGCGGGAGTCCAGAGACCCAGTACTTC. Full variable domain (remainder filled in from reference TRBV9 and TRBJ2-5): DSGVTQTPKHLITATGQRVTLRCSPRSGDLSVYWYQQSLDQGLQFLIQYYNGEERAKGNILERFSAQQFPDLHSELNLSSLELGDSALYFCASSVTSGSPETQYFGPGTRLLVL.

The chain uses TRBV3-1 (or the pseudogene TRBV3-2) and TRBJ1-2; a weak D match, TRBD1 (5 bases). Looked up from germline, CDR1 is LGHDT and CDR2 is YNNKEL (reference sequence). The CDR3 totals 14 residues. Deletions cut 2 bases from V and 0 bases from J, with 7 bases between. CDR3: CASSQQGSNYGYTF. CDR3 sequence (DNA): TGTGCCAGCAGCCAACAGGGATCTAACTATGGCTACACCTTC.

The rearrangement joins TRBV5-5 to TRBJ2-1; D ambiguous. Trimming took 1 base from V and 5 from J, leaving 13 bases between them. Per the germline V gene, CDR1 is SGHKS and CDR2 is YYEKEE (reference sequence). CDR3 length: 15 residues. In nucleotides, the CDR3 is TGTGCCAGCAGCTTGATCTTTCGCGGCAACAATGAGCAGTTCTTC. This sequence encodes CASSLIFRGNNEQFF.

This chain joins TRBV15 and TRBJ2-7; D is perhaps TRBD2 (6 bases). Germline V lookup: CDR1 LNHNV, CDR2 YYDKDF (reference sequence). Trimming left V 1 base short and J 5 bases short, with 12 bases between. The length of the CDR3 is 14 residues. Here the CDR3 DNA reads TGTGCCACCAGCAGAGTGGTCAGGGAGGACGAGCAGTACTTC. This sequence encodes CATSRVVREDEQYF.

The chain joins TRBV4-2 to TRBJ2-3; TRBD1 is a possible D gene (5 bases). V lost 1 base to trimming and J lost 1 base, with 9 bases between them. This CDR3 is 15 amino acids long. Germline V lookup: CDR1 LGHNA, CDR2 YNFKEQ. The CDR3 reads CASSQVRVGTDTQYF. CDR3 in DNA: TGTGCCAGCAGCCAAGTCAGGGTAGGCACAGATACGCAGTATTTT.

The rearrangement uses TRBV3-1 (or the pseudogene TRBV3-2) and TRBJ2-2; 7 nucleotides line up with TRBD2. CDR1 and CDR2 from the germline V gene are LGHDT and YNNKEL (reference sequence). Trimming cost V 0 bases and J 6 bases; bases outside gene matches: 10. This CDR3 region has 17 residues. The CDR3 protein is CASSQEAGTTQPGELFF. Here the CDR3 DNA reads TGTGCCAGCAGCCAAGAAGCCGGGACTACTCAGCCCGGGGAGCTGTTTTTT.